The source of this TCR beta chain is a study of early T cells in non-severe SARS-CoV-2 infection. One entry per CDR3 protein results from TCRdb running MiXCR on the 5' RACE reads. The sample yields around 30,000 distinct CDR3 sequences, roughly 6% seen once. This clonotype occurred a few times. The CDR3 has 13 residues. The J segment lost 3 bases and the V segment lost 4 bases, leaving 2 bases of the junction unmatched. The germline V gene has CDR1 KGHSH and CDR2 LQKENI. Source material: whole blood. V usage is TRBV18 and J usage is TRBJ1-2; 7 bases align to TRBD1. The TCR comes from an adult who was a healthcare worker with PCR-confirmed SARS-CoV-2 infection or an uninfected control (not recorded which). The CDR3 bases are TGTGCCAGCTCACTTCAGGGGGACTATGGCTACACCTTC. Its translation is CASSLQGDYGYTF.